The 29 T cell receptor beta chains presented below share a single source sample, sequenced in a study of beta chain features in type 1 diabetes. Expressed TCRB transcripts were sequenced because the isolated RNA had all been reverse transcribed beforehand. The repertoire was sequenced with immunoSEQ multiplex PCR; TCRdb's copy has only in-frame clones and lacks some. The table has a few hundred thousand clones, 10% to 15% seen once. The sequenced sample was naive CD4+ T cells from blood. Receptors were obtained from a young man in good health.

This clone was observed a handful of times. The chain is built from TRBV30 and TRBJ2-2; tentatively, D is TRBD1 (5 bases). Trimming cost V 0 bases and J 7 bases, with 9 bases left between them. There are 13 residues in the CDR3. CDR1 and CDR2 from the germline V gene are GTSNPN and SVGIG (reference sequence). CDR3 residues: CAWSVLGVGELFF. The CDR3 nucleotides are TGTGCCTGGAGTGTATTAGGGGTCGGGGAGCTGTTTTTT.

The CDR3 loop is CASSGQGWRGNQPQHF. The CDR3 nucleotides are TGTGCCAGCAGCGGACAGGGTTGGCGGGGCAATCAGCCCCAGCATTTT. This chain connects TRBV7-9 to TRBJ1-5, with 8 bases lining up with TRBD1. There are 16 residues in the CDR3. Trimming at V came to 5 bases and at J to 2 bases, leaving 8 bases not matched to a gene. Germline CDR1 SEHNR, CDR2 FQNEAQ (reference sequence).

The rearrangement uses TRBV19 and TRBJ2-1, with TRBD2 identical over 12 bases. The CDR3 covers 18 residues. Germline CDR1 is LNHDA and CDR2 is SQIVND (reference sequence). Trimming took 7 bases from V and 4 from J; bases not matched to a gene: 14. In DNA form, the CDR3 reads TGTGCCAGTACCCTACTAGCGGGAGGCCAGGGGGGGTACAATGAGCAGTTCTTC. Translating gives CASTLLAGGQGGYNEQFF.

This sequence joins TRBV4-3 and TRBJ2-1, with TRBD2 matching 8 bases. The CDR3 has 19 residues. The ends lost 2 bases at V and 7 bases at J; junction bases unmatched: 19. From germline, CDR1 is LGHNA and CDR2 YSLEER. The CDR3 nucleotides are TGCGCCAGCAGCCAACCGCGTCTGTTGTCGGGAGGGCCGCGAAATGAGCAGTTCTTC. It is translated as CASSQPRLLSGGPRNEQFF.

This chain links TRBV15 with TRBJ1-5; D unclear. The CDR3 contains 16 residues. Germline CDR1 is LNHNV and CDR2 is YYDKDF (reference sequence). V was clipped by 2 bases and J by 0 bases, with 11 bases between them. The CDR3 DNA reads TGTGCCACCAGCAGATTCGGGATAGATAGCAATCAGCCCCAGCATTTT. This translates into CATSRFGIDSNQPQHF.

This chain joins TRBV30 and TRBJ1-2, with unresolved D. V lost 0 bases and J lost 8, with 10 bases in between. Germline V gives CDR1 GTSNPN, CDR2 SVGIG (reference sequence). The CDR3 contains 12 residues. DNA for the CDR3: TGTGCCTGGAGTGTACAAACGGGGGGCTACACCTTC. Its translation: CAWSVQTGGYTF. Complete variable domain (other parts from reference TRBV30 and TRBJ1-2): SQTIHQWPATLVQPVGSPLSLECTVEGTSNPNLYWYRQAAGRGLQLLFYSVGIGQISSEVPQNLSASRPQDRQFILSSKKLLLSDSGFYLCAWSVQTGGYTFGSGTRLTVV.

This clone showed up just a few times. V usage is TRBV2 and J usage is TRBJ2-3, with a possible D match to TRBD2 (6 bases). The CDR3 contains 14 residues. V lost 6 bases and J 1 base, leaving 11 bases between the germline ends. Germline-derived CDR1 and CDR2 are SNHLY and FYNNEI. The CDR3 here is CASRGGVGTDTQYF. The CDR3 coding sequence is TGTGCCAGCAGGGGAGGAGTTGGCACAGATACGCAGTATTTT.

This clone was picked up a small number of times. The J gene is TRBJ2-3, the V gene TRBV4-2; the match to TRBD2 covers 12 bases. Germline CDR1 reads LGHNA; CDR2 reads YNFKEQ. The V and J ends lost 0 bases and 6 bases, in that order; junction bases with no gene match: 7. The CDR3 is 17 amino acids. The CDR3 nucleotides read TGTGCCAGCAGCCAAGAGACTAGCGGGAGAATTAAGGATACGCAGTATTTT. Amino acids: CASSQETSGRIKDTQYF.

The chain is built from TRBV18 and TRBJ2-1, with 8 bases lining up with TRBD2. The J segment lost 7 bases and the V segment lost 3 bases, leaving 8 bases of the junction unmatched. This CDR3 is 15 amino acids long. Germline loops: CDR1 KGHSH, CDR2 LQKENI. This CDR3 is CASSPTSGSLNEQFF. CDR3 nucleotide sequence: TGTGCCAGCTCACCCACTAGCGGAAGCCTTAATGAGCAGTTCTTC.

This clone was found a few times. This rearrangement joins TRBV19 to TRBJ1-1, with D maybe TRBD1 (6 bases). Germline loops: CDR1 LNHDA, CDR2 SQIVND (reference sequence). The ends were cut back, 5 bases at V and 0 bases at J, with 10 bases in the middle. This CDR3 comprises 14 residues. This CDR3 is CASSRQELNTEAFF. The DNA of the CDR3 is TGTGCCAGTAGTCGACAGGAATTGAACACTGAAGCTTTCTTT.

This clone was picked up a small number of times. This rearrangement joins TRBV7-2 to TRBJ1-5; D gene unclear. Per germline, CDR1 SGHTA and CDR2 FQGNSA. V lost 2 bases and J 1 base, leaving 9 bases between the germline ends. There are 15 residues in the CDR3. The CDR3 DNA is TGTGCCAGCAGCTTAAATCCCCTGAGCAATCAGCCCCAGCATTTT. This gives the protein CASSLNPLSNQPQHF.

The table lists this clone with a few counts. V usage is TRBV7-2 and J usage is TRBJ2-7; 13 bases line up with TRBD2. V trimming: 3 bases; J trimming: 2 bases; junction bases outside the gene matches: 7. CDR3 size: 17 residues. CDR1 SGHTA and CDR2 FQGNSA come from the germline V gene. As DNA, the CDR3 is TGTGCCAGCAGCTTCGGGACTAGCGGGGCGGCTACCTACGAGCAGTACTTC. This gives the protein CASSFGTSGAATYEQYF.

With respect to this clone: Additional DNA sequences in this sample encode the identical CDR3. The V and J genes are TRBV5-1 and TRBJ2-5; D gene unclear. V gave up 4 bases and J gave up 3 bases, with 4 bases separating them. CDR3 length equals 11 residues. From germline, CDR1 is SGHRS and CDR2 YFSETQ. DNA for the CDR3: TGCGCCAGCAGCCGGGAAGAGACCCAGTACTTC. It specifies CASSREETQYF.

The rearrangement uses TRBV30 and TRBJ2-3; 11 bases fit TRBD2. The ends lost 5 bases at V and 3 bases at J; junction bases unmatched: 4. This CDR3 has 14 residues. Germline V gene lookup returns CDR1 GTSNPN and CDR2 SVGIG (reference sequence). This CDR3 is CAWALAGGTDTQYF. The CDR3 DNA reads TGTGCCTGGGCGTTAGCGGGAGGGACAGATACGCAGTATTTT.

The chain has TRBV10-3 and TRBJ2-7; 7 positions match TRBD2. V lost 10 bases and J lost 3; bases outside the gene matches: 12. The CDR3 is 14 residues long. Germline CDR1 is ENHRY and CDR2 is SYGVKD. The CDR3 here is CATDRAGDLYEQYF. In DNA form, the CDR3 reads TGTGCCACCGACCGGGCGGGGGACCTCTACGAGCAGTACTTC.

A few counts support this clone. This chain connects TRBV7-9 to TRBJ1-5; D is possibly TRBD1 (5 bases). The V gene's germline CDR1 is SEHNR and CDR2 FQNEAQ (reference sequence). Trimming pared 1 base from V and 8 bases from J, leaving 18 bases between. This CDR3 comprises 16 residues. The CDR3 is CASSLGVGEGIKPQHF. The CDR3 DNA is TGTGCCAGCAGCTTAGGTGTAGGGGAGGGAATCAAGCCCCAGCATTTT.

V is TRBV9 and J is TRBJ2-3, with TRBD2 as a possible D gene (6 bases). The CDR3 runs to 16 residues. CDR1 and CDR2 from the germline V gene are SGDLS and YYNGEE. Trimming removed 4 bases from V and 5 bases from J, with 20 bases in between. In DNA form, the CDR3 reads TGTGCCAGCAGCCCGGATGGGAGAAAGGAGGGAGATACGCAGTATTTT. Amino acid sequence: CASSPDGRKEGDTQYF.

The CDR3 nucleotides are TGCGCCAGCAGCCCGGAACAGGCCGACACATTTTCACCCCTCCACTTT. Translating gives CASSPEQADTFSPLHF. This rearrangement joins TRBV4-3 to TRBJ1-6; a possible D gene is TRBD1 (5 bases). CDR3 length equals 16 residues. The ends were cut back, 4 bases at V and 9 bases at J, with 19 bases in the middle. Germline-derived CDR1 and CDR2 are LGHNA and YSLEER.

This CDR3 reads CASKGQMNTEAFF. In nucleotides, the CDR3 is TGTGCCAGTAAGGGACAGATGAACACTGAAGCTTTCTTT. This chain connects TRBV6-5 to TRBJ1-1; 7 nucleotides line up with TRBD1. CDR1 is MNHEY, CDR2 SVGAGI, per germline. This CDR3 has 13 residues. The J segment lost 0 bases and the V segment lost 9 bases, leaving 4 bases of the junction unmatched.

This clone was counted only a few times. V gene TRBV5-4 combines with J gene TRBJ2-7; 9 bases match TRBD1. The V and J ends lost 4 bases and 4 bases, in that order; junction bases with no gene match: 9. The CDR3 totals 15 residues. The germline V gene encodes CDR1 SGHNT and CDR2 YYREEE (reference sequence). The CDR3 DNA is TGTGCCAGCAGCGCGGACAGGGGTCCCCCTTACGAGCAGTACTTC. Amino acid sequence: CASSADRGPPYEQYF.

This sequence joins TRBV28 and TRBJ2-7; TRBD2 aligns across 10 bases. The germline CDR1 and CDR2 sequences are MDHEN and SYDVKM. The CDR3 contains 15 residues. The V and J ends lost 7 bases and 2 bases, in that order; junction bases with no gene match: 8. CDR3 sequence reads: CASTLSGRPPYEQYF. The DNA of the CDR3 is TGTGCCAGCACCCTTAGCGGGAGGCCTCCCTACGAGCAGTACTTC.

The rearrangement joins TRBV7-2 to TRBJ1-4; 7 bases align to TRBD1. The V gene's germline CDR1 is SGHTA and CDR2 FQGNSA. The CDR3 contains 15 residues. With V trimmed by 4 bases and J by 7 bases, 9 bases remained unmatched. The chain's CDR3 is CASSSPTGDSEKLFF. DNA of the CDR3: TGTGCCAGCAGCTCGCCAACAGGGGACAGTGAAAAACTGTTTTTT. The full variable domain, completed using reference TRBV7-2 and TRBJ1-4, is GAGVSQSPSNKVTEKGKDVELRCDPISGHTALYWYRQSLGQGLEFLIYFQGNSAPDKSGLPSDRFSAERTGGSVSTLTIQRTQQEDSAVYLCASSSPTGDSEKLFFGSGTQLSVL.

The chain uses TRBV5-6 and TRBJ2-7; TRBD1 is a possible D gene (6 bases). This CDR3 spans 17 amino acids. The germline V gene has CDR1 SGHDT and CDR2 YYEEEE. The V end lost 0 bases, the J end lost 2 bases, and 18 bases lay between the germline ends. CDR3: CASSLAGYRDIAYEQYF. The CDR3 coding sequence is TGTGCCAGCAGCTTGGCCGGTTATAGGGACATCGCCTACGAGCAGTACTTC.

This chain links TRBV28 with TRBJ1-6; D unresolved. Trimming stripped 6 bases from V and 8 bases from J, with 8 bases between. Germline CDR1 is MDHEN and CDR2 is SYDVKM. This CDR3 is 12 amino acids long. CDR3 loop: CASSGGYSPLHF. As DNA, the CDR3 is TGTGCCAGCAGCGGAGGTTATTCACCCCTCCACTTT. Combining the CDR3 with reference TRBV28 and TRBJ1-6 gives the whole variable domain DVKVTQSSRYLVKRTGEKVFLECVQDMDHENMFWYRQDPGLGLRLIYFSYDVKMKEKGDIPEGYSVSREKKERFSLILESASTNQTSMYLCASSGGYSPLHFGNGTRLTVT.

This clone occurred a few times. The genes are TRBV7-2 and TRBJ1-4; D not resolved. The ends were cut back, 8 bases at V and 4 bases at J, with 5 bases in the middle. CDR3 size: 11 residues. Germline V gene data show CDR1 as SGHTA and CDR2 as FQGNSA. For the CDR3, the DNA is TGTGCCAGCGGCCGTAATGAAAAACTGTTTTTT. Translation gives CASGRNEKLFF.

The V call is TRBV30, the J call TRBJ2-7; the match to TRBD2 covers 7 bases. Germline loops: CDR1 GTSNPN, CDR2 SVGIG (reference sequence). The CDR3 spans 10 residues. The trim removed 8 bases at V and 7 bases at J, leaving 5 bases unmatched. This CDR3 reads CAGGREEQYF. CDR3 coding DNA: TGTGCCGGGGGGAGGGAAGAGCAGTACTTC.

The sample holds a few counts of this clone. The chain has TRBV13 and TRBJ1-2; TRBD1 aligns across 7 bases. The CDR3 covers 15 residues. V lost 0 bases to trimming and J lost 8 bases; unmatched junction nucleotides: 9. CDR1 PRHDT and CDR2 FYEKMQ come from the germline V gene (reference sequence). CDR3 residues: CASSLGLQGVGGYTF. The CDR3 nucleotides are TGTGCCAGCAGCTTAGGCTTGCAGGGGGTAGGAGGCTACACCTTC.

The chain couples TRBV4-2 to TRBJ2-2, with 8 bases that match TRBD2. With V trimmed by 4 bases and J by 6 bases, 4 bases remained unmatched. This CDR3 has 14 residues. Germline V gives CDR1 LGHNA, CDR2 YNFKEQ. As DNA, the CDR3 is TGTGCCAGCAGCCCCCGGGAGGGCTCCGGGGAGCTGTTTTTT. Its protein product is CASSPREGSGELFF.

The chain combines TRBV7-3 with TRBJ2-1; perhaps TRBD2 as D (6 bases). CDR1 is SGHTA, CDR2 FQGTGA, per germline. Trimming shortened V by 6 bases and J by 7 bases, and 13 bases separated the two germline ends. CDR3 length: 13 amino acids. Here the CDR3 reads CASRPLASNEQFF. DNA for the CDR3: TGTGCCAGCAGACCGCTAGCGTCAAATGAGCAGTTCTTC.